This TCR beta chain was captured in a study of cytomegalovirus exposure and HLA in healthy donors. Assay used: immunoSEQ multiplex PCR; TCRdb lists only in-frame clones, some missing. In the table there are 130,000 to 150,000 clones, roughly 81% of which are singletons. This clone appeared a few times. The antigen is unknown. Trimming at V came to 8 bases and at J to 6 bases, leaving 6 bases not matched to a gene. CDR1 and CDR2 (germline): SNHLY, FYNNEI. This CDR3 has 12 amino acids. Study observations and caveats: According to a subsequent analysis, TCR clusters identified in the first cohort showed a tendency to co-occur across the approximately 110 validation repertoires.

Sample: PBMCs. This TCR was recovered from a woman aged 25 to 39 in good health and CMV-seronegative. This chain connects TRBV2 to TRBJ2-7, with 8 bases that match TRBD1. CDR3 bases: TGTGCCAGCGGTTGGACAGGGACCGAGCAGTACTTC. This codes for CASGWTGTEQYF. The full variable domain, with the rest looked up from reference TRBV2 and TRBJ2-7, is EPEVTQTPSHQVTQMGQEVILRCVPISNHLYFYWYRQILGQKVEFLVSFYNNEISEKSEIFDDQFSVERPDGSNFTLKIRSTKLEDSAMYFCASGWTGTEQYFGPGTRLTVT.